This T cell receptor beta chain was sequenced in a study of cytomegalovirus exposure and HLA in healthy donors. The PCR had 60 Vbeta and 13 Jbeta primers. TCRdb's table, derived via immunoSEQ multiplex PCR, lists solely in-frame clones and lacks some. This table has 130,000 to 150,000 clones, roughly 82% appearing once. After removal of 6 bases from V and 6 bases from J, the junction contained 12 bases not matched to a gene. From germline, CDR1 is MNHEY and CDR2 SMNVEV (reference sequence). The CDR3 sequence is 15 residues long. The sample was PBMCs. V is TRBV27 and J is TRBJ2-7; TRBD1 matches at 9 bases. The clonotype comes from a man in his thirties or forties in good health and CMV-seropositive. The CDR3 region is CASSHIGTGMGEQYF. The CDR3 bases are TGTGCCAGCAGCCACATAGGGACAGGGATGGGCGAGCAGTACTTC.